One and the same sample provided the 13 T cell receptor beta chains below, sequenced in a study of blood T cells in healthy people across ages (dated by TCRdb to between 2014 and 2016). Library generation was performed with 5' RACE. The listed sequencing device is Illumina HiSeq 2500. A second PCR of roughly 7 to 11 cycles was performed with a sample-barcoded 5' primer and a J-beta primer mix. TCRdb applied fastp at Q25 and MiXCR to the public reads, then kept only in-frame beta chains. Merged by CDR3 protein, the rows form single entries marked with the most common genes and DNA. Across this sample there are under 950,000 distinct CDR3 sequences, with 20% to 25% seen only once. About 20% of the sample is taken by the ten largest. The source material was blood. The receptors were gathered from an older man in good health.

This clonotype was counted only a few times. This sequence joins TRBV20-1 and TRBJ1-5; 7 positions agree with TRBD1. V lost 6 bases to trimming and J lost 7 bases; unmatched junction nucleotides: 12. Germline CDR1 is DFQATT and CDR2 is SNEGSKA (reference sequence). The CDR3 sequence is 14 residues long. The CDR3 here is CSAFTQGNGQPQHF. The DNA for the CDR3 is TGCAGTGCCTTCACACAGGGGAATGGGCAGCCCCAGCATTTT.

This clonotype was recorded a few times. Compared with germline, one end of the junction differs, possibly owing to a read error. The chain recombines TRBV20-1 with TRBJ2-5, with a weak D call TRBD1 (6 bases). CDR3 length equals 12 residues. In germline, CDR1 is DFQATT, CDR2 SNEGSKA (reference sequence). CDR3 nucleotides: TGCAGTGCTAGAGAGGGGGCTAGATTCGAATTCTTC. This gives the protein CSAREGARFEFF.

This clonotype turned up a few times. V is TRBV5-1 and J is TRBJ2-3; D remains ambiguous. CDR1 SGHRS and CDR2 YFSETQ come from the germline V gene. V was clipped by 6 bases and J by 3 bases, with 17 bases between them. There are 15 residues in the CDR3. The CDR3 here is CASNNVGDLTDTQYF. The CDR3 DNA reads as TGCGCCAGCAATAACGTTGGAGACTTAACAGATACGCAGTATTTT. Variable domain in full (rest from reference TRBV5-1 and TRBJ2-3): KAGVTQTPRYLIKTRGQQVTLSCSPISGHRSVSWYQQTPGQGLQFLFEYFSETQRNKGNFPGRFSGRQFSNSRSEMNVSTLELGDSALYLCASNNVGDLTDTQYFGPGTRLTVL.

This clonotype was counted between two and nine times. The J gene is TRBJ2-1, the V gene TRBV7-9, with no clear D. This CDR3 is 15 amino acids long. Trimming pared 6 bases from V and 0 bases from J, leaving 12 bases between. Germline values: CDR1 SEHNR, CDR2 FQNEAQ (reference sequence). In DNA, the CDR3 is TGTGCCAGCAGGCCCCCCTCGGCCTCCTACAATGAGCAGTTCTTC. Protein sequence: CASRPPSASYNEQFF.

This clonotype was seen a handful of times. This CDR3 reads CSARERLDQETQYF. Here the CDR3 DNA reads TGCAGTGCTAGAGAACGACTAGACCAAGAGACCCAGTACTTC. This chain joins TRBV20-1 and TRBJ2-7, with D possibly being TRBD2 (6 bases). The end of the DNA aligns better with TRBJ2-5, so the J call may be wrong. The CDR3 is made up of 14 amino acids. Germline values: CDR1 DFQATT, CDR2 SNEGSKA (reference sequence).

This clonotype has more than one count but fewer than ten. This sequence joins TRBV6-5 and TRBJ1-3; maybe TRBD1 (5 bases). The CDR3 sequence is 14 residues long. Trimming removed 7 bases from V and 2 bases from J, with 12 bases in between. Germline loops: CDR1 MNHEY, CDR2 SVGAGI. The DNA of the CDR3 is TGTGCCAGCAAGCCCAAGACAGCTGGAAACACCATATATTTT. As protein: CASKPKTAGNTIYF.

This clonotype has a handful of counts. CDR3 region: CASSQDTGTGNNEQFF. As DNA, the CDR3 is TGCGCCAGCAGCCAAGACACCGGGACAGGCAACAATGAGCAGTTCTTC. J is TRBJ2-1 and V is TRBV4-3; 8 bases line up with TRBD1. V shed 0 bases and J 5 bases; nucleotides not matched to a gene: 6. CDR3 length: 16 amino acids. Germline CDR1 and CDR2: LGHNA and YSLEER.

The chain is built from TRBV6-6 and TRBJ2-5; TRBD1 aligns across 9 bases. Germline-derived CDR1 and CDR2 are MNHNY and SVGAGI (reference sequence). The CDR3 runs to 14 residues. V lost 6 bases and J lost 13; bases outside the gene matches: 15. This CDR3 reads CASRSGTGWSQWYF. CDR3 sequence (DNA): TGTGCCAGCAGATCCGGGACAGGGTGGTCACAGTGGTACTTC.

This chain connects TRBV12-3 or TRBV12-4 to TRBJ2-3; TRBD1 or TRBD2 may be the D gene (5 bases each). The CDR3 has 15 residues. The V gene lost 3 bases and the J gene lost 2 bases, with 12 bases spanning the gap. The CDR3 region is CASSLGRKSTDTQYF. The CDR3, as DNA: TGTGCCAGCAGTTTGGGACGTAAGTCCACAGATACGCAGTATTTT.

The chain is built from TRBV3-1 and TRBJ1-3; D call uncertain. The CDR3 is 13 residues long. Germline-derived CDR1 and CDR2 are LGHDT and YNNKEL (reference sequence). Trimming shortened V by 2 bases and J by 5 bases, and 7 bases separated the two germline ends. This chain's CDR3 is CASSQKGRNTIYF. For the CDR3, the DNA is TGTGCCAGCAGCCAAAAAGGGAGAAACACCATATATTTT. Full variable domain (outside the CDR3, taken from reference TRBV3-1 and TRBJ1-3): DTAVSQTPKYLVTQMGNDKSIKCEQNLGHDTMYWYKQDSKKFLKIMFSYNNKELIINETVPNRFSPKSPDKAHLNLHINSLELGDSAVYFCASSQKGRNTIYFGEGSWLTVV.

This sequence joins TRBV11-2 and TRBJ2-2; no clear D gene. V lost 1 base, J lost 6 bases, and 6 bases lay in between. The CDR3 runs 13 residues. CDR1 and CDR2 (germline): SGHAT, FQNNGV. The CDR3 sequence: CASSLARAGELFF. The CDR3 DNA sequence: TGTGCCAGCAGCTTAGCTAGGGCCGGGGAGCTGTTTTTT.

The rearrangement links TRBV7-9 to TRBJ2-1, with 11 bases fitting TRBD2. Germline trimming cut 6 bases from V and 1 base from J; bases unmatched to any gene: 5. The CDR3 has 16 residues. CDR1 and CDR2 from the germline V gene are SEHNR and FQNEAQ (reference sequence). The CDR3: CASSSASGGSYNEQFF. The CDR3 DNA reads TGTGCCAGCAGTTCGGCTAGCGGGGGGTCCTACAATGAGCAGTTCTTC.

The V and J genes are TRBV10-3 and TRBJ1-1; no definite D call. The CDR3 is made up of 13 amino acids. The V gene's germline CDR1 is ENHRY and CDR2 SYGVKD. V lost 10 bases and J lost 4, with 16 bases in between. The DNA for the CDR3 is TGTGCCACCAATACAGTGTCTAGCACTGAAGCTTTCTTT. It translates to CATNTVSSTEAFF.